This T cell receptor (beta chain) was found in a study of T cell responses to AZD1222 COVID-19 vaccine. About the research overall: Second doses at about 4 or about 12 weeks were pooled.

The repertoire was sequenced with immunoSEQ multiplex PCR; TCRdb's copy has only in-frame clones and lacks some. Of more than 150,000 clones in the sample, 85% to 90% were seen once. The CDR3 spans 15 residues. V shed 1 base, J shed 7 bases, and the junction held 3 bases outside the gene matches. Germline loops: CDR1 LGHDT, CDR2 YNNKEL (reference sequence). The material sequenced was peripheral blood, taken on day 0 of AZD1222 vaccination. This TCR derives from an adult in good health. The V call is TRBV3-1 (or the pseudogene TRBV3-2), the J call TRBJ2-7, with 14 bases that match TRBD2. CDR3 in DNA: TGTGCCAGCAGCCAAGGACTAGCGGGAGGGCGGGAGCAGTACTTC. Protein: CASSQGLAGGREQYF.